This paragraph reports one TCR beta chain. This table comes from immunoSEQ multiplex PCR, and its TCRdb copy is limited to in-frame clones, with some not included. The sample holds 85,000 to 100,000 clones; around 90% are singletons and the top ten take roughly 2%. V was clipped by 6 bases and J by 5 bases; unmatched bases: 7. The CDR3 sequence is 14 residues long. Germline values: CDR1 LGHNT, CDR2 FRNRAP. Noted time point: pretreatment peripheral blood. This record belongs to a study of PD-L1 blockade in urothelial cancer. Study at large: Blood underwent analysis 3 weeks (second dose) and 6 weeks after treatment began. Counts from blood samples showed a median of roughly 140,000 T cells.

Source: PBMCs, taken around atezolizumab (anti-PD-L1) treatment. The sequence was collected from a man aged 60 to 69 with urothelial cancer. The gene calls are TRBV12-5 and TRBJ2-3; 8 bases map to TRBD2. CDR3 nucleotides: TGTGCTAGTGGCCCGGGACTAGATGGAGATACGCAGTATTTT. Protein product: CASGPGLDGDTQYF.